Listed here is a single T cell receptor (beta chain). Original processing notes: Nucleated cell counts were estimated from reference gene primer amplification. The data were produced by immunoSEQ multiplex PCR, yet TCRdb's version contains in-frame clones alone and is incomplete. D and trimming were read from the DNA, whereas the V and J calls and clone size are those reported in that table. The sample records 90,000 or so clones, around 86% being singletons. These data belong to a study of blood T cell repertoires in COVID-19. Study information: The United States, Italy and Spain provided the acute and convalescent COVID-19 samples. The analysed material was cDNA or gDNA that came from T cells, B-cell-depleted T cells, or PBMCs.

Sequencing was performed on peripheral blood. The source is a man between 60 and 75 years old with acute or convalescent COVID-19.

CDR3 protein: CASSHGTGDLANTGELFF. The CDR3 region has the DNA TGTGCCAGCAGCCATGGGACAGGCGACCTTGCGAACACCGGGGAGCTGTTTTTT. The chain is built from TRBV7-2 and TRBJ2-2; 8 bases match TRBD1. V was clipped by 5 bases and J by 0 bases; unmatched bases: 11. Germline CDR1 and CDR2: SGHTA and FQGNSA. This CDR3 has 18 residues.